This T cell receptor (beta chain) originates from a study of control samples from healthy donors and cancer patients. Clones were sequenced by immunoSEQ multiplex PCR, and TCRdb holds only the in-frame ones, with some missing. Of approximately 69,000 clones in the sample, about 92% are singletons; the top ten hold 5% to 6.5%. Trimming cost V 6 bases and J 0 bases, with 11 bases left between them. The CDR3 sequence is 14 residues long. Germline CDR1 MRHNA, CDR2 SNTAGT. The chain joins TRBV6-4 to TRBJ1-1; tentative D call: TRBD1 (6 bases). Specimen: PBMCs. The source of this sequence is a man in his 60s with colorectal cancer. CDR3 residues: CASRDSDMNTEAFF. CDR3 in DNA: TGTGCCAGCAGGGACAGTGATATGAACACTGAAGCTTTCTTT.